Sequencing of this TCR beta chain was carried out in a study of shared clonotypes between healthy human individuals. Study observations and caveats: An expected dependence of interdonor clonotype sharing on sequencing depth was noted. Estimated richness was generally greater in naive than memory subsets.

CDR1 is SGDLS, CDR2 YYNGEE, per germline. V dropped 0 bases and J dropped 4 bases, with 13 bases sitting between them. The CDR3 sequence is 16 residues long. In the case of this clone: Its antigen remains unidentified.

As defined, naive CD8 cells were CD45RO-negative and positively selected for CCR7, with terminally differentiated effector memory CD45RA+ cells excluded. The table came from immunoSEQ multiplex PCR; TCRdb's copy has only in-frame clones and leaves some out. There are roughly 2,000,000 clones in the sample; about 94% occur only once, and approximately 1.6% lies in the top ten. The sequence derives from a young man in good health. Some clones in this sample may be carry-over from other donors' samples. The sample consisted of naive CD8+ T cells from PBMCs. The chain recombines TRBV9 with TRBJ2-2; D gene ambiguous. CDR3: CASSVASWGFTGELFF. CDR3 coding DNA: TGTGCCAGCAGCGTAGCTAGTTGGGGTTTCACCGGGGAGCTGTTTTTT.